The present T cell receptor (beta chain) was sequenced within a study of T cell repertoires in cytomegalovirus infection. Germline assignment: CDR1 SGHVS and CDR2 FNYEAQ. The CDR3 contains 16 residues. Study results and caveats: Based on cumulative public TCR beta family frequency, carriers of CMV plus the relevant HLA were identified.

Details on this clonotype: Its antigen is as yet unknown. An end of the junction differs from the germline gene, which may be a read error.

TCRdb redid the calling of the reads with MiXCR, one entry per CDR3 protein. This sample carries approximately 110,000 distinct CDR3 sequences, about 9.4% of them seen once, and the ten largest clones take around 29%. This chain joins TRBV7-6 and TRBJ2-3; D tentatively reads TRBD1 or TRBD2 (6 bases each). The sequenced material came from PBMCs, sequenced either directly or after in vitro stimulation (not recorded which). This TCR came from a human donor in good health (CMV status not recorded). Some clones in this sample may be carry-over from other donors' samples. The CDR3 is CACSVSGLGGTDMQYF. The DNA of the CDR3 is TGTGCCTGCAGCGTCTCGGGACTGGGGGGCACAGACATGCAGTATTTT.